The clone carrying this T cell receptor (beta chain) occurred a few times. Its antigen is not identified. This sample is drawn from a study of T cells in Graves' hyperthyroidism and ophthalmopathy. This CDR3 has 14 residues. The germline V and J ends were trimmed by 10 bases and 4 bases, with 16 bases remaining between them. CDR1 MNHNS and CDR2 SASEGT come from the germline V gene. Study-wide results and limits: Ophthalmopathy was identified by the model a median roughly 6.5 months ahead of onset.

Clinical Activity Scores of at least 3, NOSPECS grades of at least 4 and durations under 3 months characterized ophthalmopathy patients. On the basis of clinical symptoms, serum thyroxine and TRAb, thyroid ultrasound and orbital computed tomography, diagnoses were made. The source of the PBMCs was approximately 9.5 ml of fresh peripheral blood. The source material, RNA transcripts, was used to amplify TCR beta CDR3 regions. The TCR CDR3 first-round RT-PCR relied on the HTBI primer set. TCRdb re-called the multiplex PCR reads with MiXCR, one entry per CDR3 protein. The table lists hundreds of thousands of distinct CDR3 sequences, approximately 15% of them singletons.

The material sequenced was blood. The chain uses TRBV6-1 and TRBJ2-2; TRBD2 is a possible D gene (7 bases). The TCR sequence derives from a woman aged 40-49 years with Graves' ophthalmopathy. The CDR3 loop is CAIRGGGRTGELFF. CDR3 nucleotide sequence: TGTGCCATTAGGGGGGGGGGCCGCACCGGGGAGCTGTTTTTT.